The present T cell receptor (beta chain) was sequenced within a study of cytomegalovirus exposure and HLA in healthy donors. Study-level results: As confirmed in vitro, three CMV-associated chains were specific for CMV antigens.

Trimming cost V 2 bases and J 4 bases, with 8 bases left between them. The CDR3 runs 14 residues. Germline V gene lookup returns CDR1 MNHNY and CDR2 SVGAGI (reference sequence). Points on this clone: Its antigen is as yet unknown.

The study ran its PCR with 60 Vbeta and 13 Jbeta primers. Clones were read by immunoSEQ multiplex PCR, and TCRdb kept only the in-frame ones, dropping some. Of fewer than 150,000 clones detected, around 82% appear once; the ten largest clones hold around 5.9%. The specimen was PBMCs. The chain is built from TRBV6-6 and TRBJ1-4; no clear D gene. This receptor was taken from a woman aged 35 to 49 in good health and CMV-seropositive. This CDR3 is CASSYGHNNEKLFF. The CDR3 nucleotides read TGTGCCAGCAGTTACGGGCATAATAATGAAAAACTGTTTTTT.